This entry is about one T cell receptor (beta chain). This entry is derived from a study of blood T cell repertoires in COVID-19. The wider study: Samples of COVID-19 (acute and convalescent) were obtained from the United States, Italy and Spain.

Methods used by the authors: Quantification of nucleated cells was approximated via reference gene primer amplification. The protocol was immunoSEQ multiplex PCR, while the TCRdb copy is restricted to in-frame clones and leaves out a portion. That table gives V, J and clone size, and the DNA gave D and trimming. The table shows about 400,000 clones, with over 75% occurring only once. Participants came from about two dozen US areas, aged about 18 to 95 years. Cohorts were determined from participant-reported clinical history. The sequenced material came from PBMCs or T cells enriched from blood (not recorded which). The TCR was taken from a woman between 40 and 50 years old with acute COVID-19.

CDR3 sequence: CATSGGVWDRSSPGELFF. DNA of the CDR3: TGTGCCACCAGCGGGGGGGTTTGGGACCGCTCCTCCCCCGGGGAGCTGTTTTTT. The chain is built from TRBV15 and TRBJ2-2, with 7 bases lining up with TRBD2. V dropped 5 bases and J dropped 6; count of bases not matched to a gene: 18. CDR1 is LNHNV, CDR2 YYDKDF, per germline (reference sequence). The CDR3 has 18 amino acids.